Shown below are 19 T cell receptor beta chains from a single sample sequenced in a study of neurological immune-mediated disorders. TCRdb recomputed calls from the 5' RACE reads with MiXCR, one row per CDR3 protein. The data contain 55,000 to 65,000 distinct CDR3 sequences, about 4% of them singletons. Sequencing was carried out using PBMCs. The receptors were gathered from a woman between 45 and 60 years old with multiple sclerosis.

This clonotype was observed at least ten times. The V call is TRBV7-8, the J call TRBJ1-1; D perhaps matches TRBD1 (5 bases). The germline V gene encodes CDR1 SGHVS and CDR2 FQNEAQ. The CDR3 is 13 amino acids. V was cut by 5 bases and J by 8 bases, with 15 bases left in between. The CDR3 DNA reads as TGTGCCAGCAGCATTCCCACGGGACGGGAAGCTTTCTTT. Encoded protein: CASSIPTGREAFF.

This clonotype was recorded many times. This rearrangement joins TRBV4-3 to TRBJ1-3, with D perhaps TRBD1 (6 bases). CDR1 is LGHNA, CDR2 YSLEER, per germline. V was trimmed by 2 bases and J by 2 bases, leaving 16 bases between them. The CDR3 is 17 residues long. The CDR3 DNA reads as TGCGCCAGCAGCCAAACTCCTCCGGGGGCCGCTGGAAACACCATATATTTT. This sequence encodes CASSQTPPGAAGNTIYF.

This clonotype was detected many times. The chain combines TRBV7-2 with TRBJ2-3; tentatively, D is TRBD1 or TRBD2 (5 bases each). V dropped 1 base and J dropped 0 bases, with 8 bases sitting between them. CDR1 is SGHTA and CDR2 is FQGNSA in the germline V gene. The CDR3 length is 15 residues. CDR3 residues: CASSLEGRSTDTQYF. The CDR3 DNA reads TGTGCCAGCAGCTTAGAGGGACGGAGCACAGATACGCAGTATTTT.

This clonotype was found many times. The chain links TRBV7-2 to TRBJ2-3; 11 nucleotides agree with TRBD2. With 4 bases clipped from V and 2 bases from J, the junction kept 2 bases outside the gene matches. The CDR3 spans 15 residues. From germline, CDR1 is SGHTA and CDR2 FQGNSA. The DNA of the CDR3 is TGTGCCAGCAGCTCTAGCGGGAGGTTCACAGATACGCAGTATTTT. It codes for CASSSSGRFTDTQYF.

This clonotype was seen ten or more times. The chain employs TRBV10-3 and TRBJ1-1; possible D gene TRBD1, 6 bases. Germline CDR1 ENHRY, CDR2 SYGVKD. There are 13 residues in the CDR3. Trimming removed 9 bases from V and 1 base from J, with 12 bases in between. The CDR3 bases are TGTGCCATGTCAGGGGCGGGGAACACTGAAGCTTTCTTT. The encoded protein is CAMSGAGNTEAFF.

There are many counts of this clonotype. The chain couples TRBV12-3 or TRBV12-4 to TRBJ2-3, with D uncertain. The CDR3 spans 14 residues. Trimming stripped 3 bases from V and 0 bases from J, with 7 bases between. Here the CDR3 DNA reads TGTGCCAGCAGTTTGCAAACTAGCACAGATACGCAGTATTTT. Amino acids: CASSLQTSTDTQYF.

This clonotype was observed at least ten times. This chain joins TRBV20-1 and TRBJ2-7; 10 bases are shared with TRBD2. Germline values: CDR1 DFQATT, CDR2 SNEGSKA (reference sequence). CDR3 length: 13 residues. J was trimmed by 4 bases and V by 6 bases; bases with no gene match: 6. DNA of the CDR3: TGCAGTGCGGACGTAGCGGGAGGTTACGAGCAGTACTTC. As protein: CSADVAGGYEQYF.

This clonotype was seen a handful of times. The V and J genes are TRBV10-2 and TRBJ2-2; D may be TRBD2 (6 bases). Trimming pared 4 bases from V and 3 bases from J, leaving 12 bases between. Germline lookup yields CDR1 WSHSY and CDR2 SAAADI. This CDR3 spans 15 amino acids. CDR3 amino acids: CASSGLVGDTGELFF. The CDR3 region has the DNA TGCGCCAGCAGTGGACTAGTCGGCGACACCGGGGAGCTGTTTTTT.

This clonotype was picked up many times. This sequence joins TRBV20-1 and TRBJ2-3, with 14 bases matching TRBD2. The CDR3 runs to 15 residues. Germline-derived CDR1 and CDR2 are DFQATT and SNEGSKA (reference sequence). V was clipped by 3 bases and J by 4 bases; unmatched bases: 3. CDR3 residues: CSASGTSGSADTQYF. The CDR3 bases are TGCAGTGCTAGTGGGACTAGCGGGAGTGCAGATACGCAGTATTTT.

This clonotype was recorded at least ten times. The rearrangement links TRBV12-3 or TRBV12-4 to TRBJ2-7, with a tentative D call TRBD1 (5 bases). The CDR3 is 12 amino acids. The germline V and J ends were trimmed by 5 bases and 6 bases, with 11 bases remaining between them. CDR3 loop: CASSRPGREQYF. As DNA, the CDR3 is TGTGCCAGCAGTCGACCAGGGCGCGAGCAGTACTTC.

This clonotype was found many times. One end of the junction fails to match germline, which may point to a read error. The rearrangement joins TRBV5-1 to TRBJ2-2; a possible D gene is TRBD2 (5 bases). CDR3 length: 12 residues. Germline V gene lookup returns CDR1 SGHRS and CDR2 YFSETQ. This CDR3 reads CASRLGVGELFF. The CDR3 region has the DNA TGCGCCAGCAGATTGGGAGTCGGGGAGCTGTTTTTT.

This clonotype was detected a few times. This chain uses TRBV19 with TRBJ2-1, with D hard to call. V was trimmed by 3 bases and J by 4 bases, leaving 7 bases between them. Looked up from germline, CDR1 is LNHDA and CDR2 is SQIVND (reference sequence). The CDR3 consists of 13 residues. In nucleotides, the CDR3 is TGTGCCAGTAGTATGGGTTTTTACAATGAGCAGTTCTTC. It yields the protein CASSMGFYNEQFF.

The sample holds many counts of this clonotype. The J gene is TRBJ2-5, the V gene TRBV3-1, with D possibly being TRBD2 (6 bases). Trimming removed 2 bases at V and 3 bases at J, with 7 bases between. Per germline, CDR1 LGHDT and CDR2 YNNKEL (reference sequence). CDR3 length equals 13 residues. CDR3 protein: CASSQPSEETQYF. CDR3 in DNA: TGTGCCAGCAGCCAACCTAGCGAAGAGACCCAGTACTTC.

This clonotype was seen many times. This chain links TRBV20-1 with TRBJ1-5; a weak D match, TRBD1 (6 bases). This CDR3 is 13 amino acids long. Germline CDR1 reads DFQATT; CDR2 reads SNEGSKA (reference sequence). Trimming shortened V by 6 bases and J by 4 bases, and 13 bases separated the two germline ends. The CDR3 reads CSALTTGNQPQHF. CDR3 coding DNA: TGCAGTGCCCTTACGACAGGTAATCAGCCCCAGCATTTT.

By its share, this clonotype is medium-sized. The chain employs TRBV10-3 and TRBJ2-7; weak D call: TRBD1 (5 bases). The CDR3 consists of 13 residues. CDR1 is ENHRY, CDR2 SYGVKD, per germline. The V end was cut by 4 bases, the J end by 6 bases, with 13 bases between. Here the CDR3 reads CAISVGRDSEQYF. In nucleotides, the CDR3 is TGTGCCATCAGTGTGGGCAGGGATAGCGAGCAGTACTTC.

This clonotype was picked up many times. The chain has TRBV5-6 and TRBJ2-6; no definite D call. This CDR3 contains 15 residues. Germline CDR1 reads SGHDT; CDR2 reads YYEEEE. V lost 3 bases to trimming and J lost 2 bases, with 9 bases between them. CDR3: CASSSFGAGANVLTF. The CDR3 DNA sequence: TGTGCCAGCAGCTCCTTTGGCGCTGGGGCCAACGTCCTGACTTTC.

The table lists this clonotype with many counts. The chain couples TRBV20-1 to TRBJ2-3; D assignment may be TRBD1 or TRBD2 (5 bases each). The CDR3 contains 12 residues. CDR1 is DFQATT, CDR2 SNEGSKA, per germline (reference sequence). V was clipped by 6 bases and J by 4 bases, with 11 bases between them. As DNA, the CDR3 is TGCAGTGCCGCGAGGGGACCAGATACGCAGTATTTT. This codes for CSAARGPDTQYF.

This clonotype has a count of ten or more. The CDR3 nucleotides are TGCAGTGCTAGGGAGGGTTTTATGAACACTGAAGCTTTCTTT. Translation: CSAREGFMNTEAFF. The rearrangement links TRBV20-1 to TRBJ1-1; no definite D call. The CDR3 spans 14 residues. The germline gives CDR1 DFQATT, CDR2 SNEGSKA (reference sequence). Trimming shortened V by 3 bases and J by 0 bases, and 11 bases separated the two germline ends.

The table lists this clonotype with many counts. The gene calls are TRBV4-3 and TRBJ2-7; no clear D gene. V was pared by 3 bases and J by 9 bases, with 15 bases between. The CDR3 is 13 residues long. Germline V gene lookup returns CDR1 LGHNA and CDR2 YSLEER. CDR3: CASSHPPGIGQYF. CDR3 coding DNA: TGCGCCAGCAGCCACCCCCCTGGGATAGGGCAGTACTTC.